The source of this T cell receptor beta chain is a study of glioma-infiltrating T cells after dendritic cell vaccination (dated by TCRdb to between 2015 and 2016). Notes on the research overall: A cohort of roughly 15 glioblastoma patients from Phase I and II dendritic cell vaccination trials was included, of whom 9 were newly diagnosed and 6 had recurrent disease. Autologous tumor lysate-pulsed dendritic cell vaccination was administered to the patients between about 2003 and 2013. The vaccine was prepared from monocyte-derived dendritic cells that were cultured for seven to eight days with IL-4 and GM-CSF and then pulsed overnight with autologous tumor lysate. Three intradermal dendritic cell vaccine injections were administered to patients at biweekly intervals in the arm below the axilla. Tumor-infiltrating lymphocyte content was quantified and tumor and blood repertoires were compared in dendritic cell-vaccinated glioblastoma patients by deep sequencing of TCR beta CDR3 regions. TCR sequencing metrics, including TIL content and tumor-blood repertoire overlap, were correlated with survival after dendritic cell vaccination.

TCRB CDR3 regions were amplified from 1.5 to 2 ug genomic DNA, or all available DNA if less, using the immunoSEQ assay. The multiplex PCR relied on 60 forward primers for TCR V beta segments and 13 reverse primers for J beta segments. To estimate reads per starting template, synthetic control templates were spiked into each sample at limiting dilution. The Illumina HiSeq System generated sequencing reads of 87 bp. Regarding the original processing steps: PCR and sequencing errors were removed by a nearest neighbor algorithm that merged closely related sequences. TCR overlap was defined as the percentage of unique tumor TCR beta sequences that were also found in the peripheral blood of the same patient. The table comes from immuneACCESS by way of TCRdb, which keeps in-frame sequences with V and J called. Part of the clones is missing from these tables; in studies checked, under half for an unresolved V gene and the rest for unknown reasons. That table supplies the V and J calls and clone size; D and trimming were determined from the DNA. Across this sample there are 20,000 to 25,000 clones, with 79% seen only once. The ten largest clonotypes hold roughly 40% of the sample.

Remarks on this clone: The antigen it binds to is not known. No base quality information exists; no much larger clone differs at one position.

Broader findings and caveats from the paper: After dendritic cell vaccination, a higher estimated pretreatment TIL content predicted longer time to progression and longer overall survival. The three-group TCR overlap response model was described as speculative and requiring prospective validation. TCR clonality showed no direct relationship with survival, which suggests that a diverse polyclonal response may matter. The cohort was small and heterogeneous, and full blood and tumor sets were available for few patients, with initial-recurrent tumor pairs available for even fewer patients.

Patients were selected for having adequate residual fresh-frozen tumor tissue and more than two years of available survival data. None of the glioblastoma patients carried an isocitrate dehydrogenase mutation, although molecular status otherwise varied. PBMC were collected before vaccination, two weeks after the third vaccination, and at tumor progression when it occurred. Genomic DNA was extracted with the Qiagen DNeasy Blood extraction Kit. Trimming at the junction amounts to 0 bases on V and 7 bases on J, and the germline ends lie 14 bases apart. CDR1 and CDR2, looked up from the germline V gene, are SGDLS and YYNGEE. The CDR3 sequence holds 14 residues, the cysteine and phenylalanine included. CDR3 DNA only is kept here, 42 bases in frame from base 1.

Recombination joined TRBV9 with TRBJ2-7; no D gene call is confident. The source material was blood, sampled before dendritic cell vaccination. The receptor was isolated from a human donor with glioblastoma. Here the CDR3 is given as CASSVDGGSQEQYF. The nucleotide sequence reads as follows: TGTGCCAGCAGCGTAGATGGCGGTAGCCAGGAGCAGTACTTC.